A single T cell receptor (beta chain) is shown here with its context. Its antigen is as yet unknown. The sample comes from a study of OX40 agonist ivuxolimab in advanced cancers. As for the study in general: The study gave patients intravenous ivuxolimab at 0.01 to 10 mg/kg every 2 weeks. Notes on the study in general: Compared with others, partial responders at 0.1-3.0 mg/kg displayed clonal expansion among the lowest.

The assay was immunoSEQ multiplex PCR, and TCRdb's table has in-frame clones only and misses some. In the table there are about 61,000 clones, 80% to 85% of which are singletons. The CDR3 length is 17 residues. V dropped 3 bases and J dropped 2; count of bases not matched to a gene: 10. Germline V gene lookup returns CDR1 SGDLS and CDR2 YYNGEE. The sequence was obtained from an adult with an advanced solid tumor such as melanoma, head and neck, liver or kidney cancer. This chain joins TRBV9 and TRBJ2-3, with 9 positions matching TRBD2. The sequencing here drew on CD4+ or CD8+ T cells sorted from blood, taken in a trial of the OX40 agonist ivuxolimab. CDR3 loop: CASSERNSGGTTDTQYF. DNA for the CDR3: TGTGCCAGCAGCGAGAGAAATAGCGGGGGAACCACAGATACGCAGTATTTT.